This record covers a single T cell receptor (beta chain). What it binds is not known. The data derive from a study of T-cell reconstitution after alpha-beta-depleted transplantation in children. Study observations and caveats: T-cell counts and diversity at one year post-transplant came mainly from newly produced T cells.

Unique molecular identifiers featured in how the TCRbeta library was prepared. TCRdb passed the PCR reads through MiXCR, listing each CDR3 protein once. The repertoire holds just over 950,000 distinct CDR3 sequences, with around 30% as singletons. The sequence came from a boy less than two years old who had a stem cell transplant for SCID, so the T cells may come from the graft donor. The sequences come from PBMCs, mostly from graft donor cells, collected 360 days after TCRalphabeta/CD19-depleted stem cell transplant.

This chain's CDR3 is CSASGGPQETQYF. DNA for the CDR3: TGCAGTGCTAGCGGGGGGCCTCAAGAGACCCAGTACTTC. V and J are TRBV20-1 and TRBJ2-5; perhaps TRBD2 as D (7 bases). The CDR3 totals 13 residues. Trimming left V 3 bases short and J 2 bases short, with 10 bases between. Germline values: CDR1 DFQATT, CDR2 SNEGSKA (reference sequence).